In this sample, the clone carrying this TCR beta chain turned up a few times. The antigen is unknown. Time point described: persistent/refractory GD, antithyroid drugs over 5 years with positive TRAb. From PBMCs, RNA was extracted and then used to make the TCR library. The EDTA tubes were filled with 7.5 to 9 milliliters of drawn peripheral blood. These data come from a study of regulatory T cells in long-lasting Graves disease. Study observations and caveats: Persistent disease preferred TRBV28, TRBJ1-2 and TRBJ2-5; new disease, TRBV20-1 and TRBJ2-1. In persistent patients, shared public clonotypes (under 3,000) outnumbered those in new patients (about 970). Possibly, accuracy suffered from the small sample size.

With iRepertoire HTBI primers and Arm-PCR of CDR3 regions, TCR beta libraries were built. TCRdb processed the multiplex PCR reads anew with MiXCR; each CDR3 protein has one entry. The data hold around 400,000 distinct CDR3 sequences, with roughly 23% observed a single time. Trimming shortened V by 6 bases and J by 9 bases, and 19 bases separated the two germline ends. The CDR3 runs to 14 residues. Germline loops: CDR1 MDHEN, CDR2 SYDVKM. The genes are TRBV28 and TRBJ2-3, with D tentatively TRBD1 (6 bases). This clonotype was sampled from a female donor with Graves disease. This material consisted of peripheral blood mononuclear cells (PBMCs), taken when the disease was refractory, from a patient treated with antithyroid drugs. CDR3 in amino acids: CASSPTKTGKTQYF. The CDR3, as DNA: TGTGCCAGCAGCCCAACTAAAACAGGGAAGACGCAGTATTTT.